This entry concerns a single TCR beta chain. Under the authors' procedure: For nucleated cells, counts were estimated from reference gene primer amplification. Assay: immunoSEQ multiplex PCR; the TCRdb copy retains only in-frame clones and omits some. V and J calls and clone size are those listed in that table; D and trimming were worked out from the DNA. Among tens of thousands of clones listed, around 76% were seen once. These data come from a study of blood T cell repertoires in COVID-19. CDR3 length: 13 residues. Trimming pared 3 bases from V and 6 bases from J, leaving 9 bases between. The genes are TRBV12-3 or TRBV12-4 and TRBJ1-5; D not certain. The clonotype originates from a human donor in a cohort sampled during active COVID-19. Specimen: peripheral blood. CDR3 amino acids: CASSFGEGQPQHF. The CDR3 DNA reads TGTGCCAGCAGTTTCGGGGAGGGTCAGCCCCAGCATTTT.